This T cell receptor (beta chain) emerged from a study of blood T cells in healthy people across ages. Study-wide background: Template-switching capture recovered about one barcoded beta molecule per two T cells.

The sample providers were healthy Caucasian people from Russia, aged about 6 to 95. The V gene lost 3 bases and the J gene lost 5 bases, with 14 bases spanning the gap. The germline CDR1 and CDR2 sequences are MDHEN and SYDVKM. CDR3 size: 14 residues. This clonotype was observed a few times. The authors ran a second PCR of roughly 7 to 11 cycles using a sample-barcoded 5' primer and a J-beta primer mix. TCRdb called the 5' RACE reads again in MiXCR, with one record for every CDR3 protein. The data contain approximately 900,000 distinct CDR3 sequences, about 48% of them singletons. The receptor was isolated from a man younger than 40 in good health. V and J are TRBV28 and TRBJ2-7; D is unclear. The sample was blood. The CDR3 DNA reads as TGTGCCAGCAGTTTCCTTTTGGGTAACGACGAGCAGTACTTC. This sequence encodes CASSFLLGNDEQYF.